This is a list of T cell receptor beta chains from one sample in a study of OX40 agonist ivuxolimab in advanced cancers. Only in-frame clones appear in the TCRdb table, and some are missing; sequencing was by immunoSEQ multiplex PCR. The sample holds 55,000 to 75,000 clones, roughly nine tenths seen once. This specimen was CD4+ or CD8+ T cells sorted from blood, taken in a trial of the OX40 agonist ivuxolimab. These receptors originate from an adult with an advanced solid tumor such as melanoma, head and neck, liver or kidney cancer. The CDR3 runs from the conserved cysteine through the conserved F or W. Fields, in order: J gene, D gene, V gene, clone size, CDR3 protein, CDR3 DNA. The D gene is left open where the match is weak. Where a row states a size, it is once, few, many or the class of an expanded clone; other rows omit it.

TRBJ1-5 TRBD1 TRBV5-1 NA CASSPGQGAYSNQPQHF TGCGCCAGCAGCCCGGGACAGGGGGCTTATAGCAATCAGCCCCAGCATTTT
TRBJ1-4 TRBD1 TRBV27 NA CASGGTGRGEKLFF TGTGCCAGCGGGGGGACAGGGCGGGGGGAAAAACTGTTTTTT
TRBJ1-1 NA TRBV2 NA CASSEALRVTEAFF TGTGCCAGCAGTGAAGCGCTCAGGGTCACTGAAGCTTTCTTT
TRBJ1-2 NA TRBV25-1 NA CASSLLQASIPYGYTF TGTGCCAGCAGTTTATTGCAGGCCTCAATCCCCTATGGCTACACCTTC
TRBJ2-7 TRBD2 TRBV10-2 NA CASSVSGQAAYEQYF TGCGCCAGCAGTGTTAGCGGGCAGGCGGCCTACGAGCAGTACTTC
TRBJ1-5 NA TRBV19 NA CASSPGSSNQPQHF TGTGCCAGTAGTCCGGGATCGAGCAATCAGCCCCAGCATTTT
TRBJ1-1 TRBD1 TRBV6-5 NA CASSQTGALNTEAFF TGTGCCAGCAGTCAAACAGGGGCCCTGAACACTGAAGCTTTCTTT
TRBJ1-1 NA TRBV2 once CASCLGGANTEAFF TGTGCCAGCTGCCTGGGAGGGGCCAACACTGAAGCTTTCTTT
TRBJ1-1 NA TRBV9 NA CASSRGRITEAFF TGTGCCAGCAGCCGGGGACGGATCACTGAAGCTTTCTTT
TRBJ1-1 NA TRBV2 NA CASSGGLERTEAFF TGTGCCAGCAGTGGGGGTTTGGAACGCACTGAAGCTTTCTTT
TRBJ2-1 NA TRBV6-5 once CASSYSNEQFF TGTGCCAGCAGTTACTCAAATGAGCAGTTCTTC
TRBJ2-1 TRBD1 TRBV14 NA CASSQVRDRASNEQFF TGTGCCAGCAGCCAAGTTCGGGACAGGGCGTCGAATGAGCAGTTCTTC
TRBJ2-2 TRBD2 TRBV19 NA CASSIPTSGRNTGELFF TGTGCCAGTAGTATCCCTACTAGCGGGAGAAACACCGGGGAGCTGTTTTTT
TRBJ2-1 NA TRBV19 NA CASSILSTGPHNEQFF TGTGCCAGTAGTATACTCTCGACTGGGCCTCACAATGAGCAGTTCTTC
TRBJ1-5 NA TRBV6-1 NA CASRDPTGLNQPQHF TGTGCCAGCAGAGACCCGACAGGCCTCAATCAGCCCCAGCATTTT
TRBJ2-1 NA TRBV5-6 NA CASSRRWAGNEQFF TGTGCCAGCAGCCGGCGATGGGCAGGCAATGAGCAGTTCTTC
TRBJ1-2 NA TRBV5-1 NA CASSLDTSGGRNGYTF TGCGCCAGCAGCTTGGACACGAGTGGGGGTAGGAATGGCTACACCTTC
TRBJ2-7 NA TRBV18 NA CASSPTGASYEQYF TGTGCCAGCTCACCCACCGGGGCAAGCTACGAGCAGTACTTC
TRBJ2-1 NA TRBV7-2 NA CASSLQTQRSNEQFF TGTGCCAGCAGCTTGCAGACCCAACGGAGCAATGAGCAGTTCTTC
TRBJ2-3 NA TRBV5-1 NA CASSLFEGSTDTQYF TGCGCCAGCAGCTTATTCGAGGGGAGCACAGATACGCAGTATTTT
TRBJ2-5 NA TRBV6-5 NA CASSYNRGRGTQYF TGTGCCAGCAGTTACAACCGGGGACGGGGGACCCAGTACTTC
TRBJ2-3 TRBD2 TRBV30 NA CAWSGTIAGHTQYF TGTGCCTGGAGTGGAACTATAGCGGGACATACGCAGTATTTT
TRBJ2-5 NA TRBV4-2 NA CASSLRTGLTQYF TGTGCCAGCAGCCTTAGGACTGGTCTGACCCAGTACTTC
TRBJ2-2 NA TRBV18 NA CASSRQPGINTGELFF TGTGCCAGCTCACGGCAGCCAGGAATCAACACCGGGGAGCTGTTTTTT
TRBJ2-1 TRBD2 TRBV30 NA CAWTVRLAGYNEQFF TGTGCCTGGACCGTTCGGCTAGCGGGCTACAATGAGCAGTTCTTC
TRBJ2-3 TRBD2 TRBV11-1 once CASSLGTSGGTDTQYF TGTGCCAGCAGCTTAGGGACTAGCGGGGGCACAGATACGCAGTATTTT
TRBJ2-5 NA TRBV7-7 NA CASSLVYRETQYF TGTGCTAGCAGCTTAGTTTACCGGGAGACCCAGTACTTC
TRBJ1-2 NA TRBV28 few CASNLPNRIF TGTGCCAGCAACCTACCGAACAGGATCTTC
TRBJ2-2 TRBD1 TRBV6-1 NA CASNPGQGFSGELFF TGTGCCAGCAATCCGGGACAGGGGTTTTCCGGGGAGCTGTTTTTT
TRBJ2-1 NA TRBV5-5 NA CASSWSGHNNEQFF TGTGCCAGCAGCTGGAGTGGCCACAACAATGAGCAGTTCTTC
TRBJ2-3 NA TRBV5-4 NA CASSRGRDTQYF TGTGCCAGCAGCCGAGGACGAGATACGCAGTATTTT
TRBJ2-3 NA TRBV28 NA CASSFLRGASTDTQYF TGTGCCAGCAGTTTTCTGAGGGGCGCTAGCACAGATACGCAGTATTTT
TRBJ2-2 NA TRBV27 NA CASSFIRVSFGGELFF TGTGCCAGCAGTTTTATTCGGGTCAGCTTTGGCGGGGAGCTGTTTTTT
TRBJ2-5 TRBD2 TRBV7-9 NA CASSRPGGLSVNQYF TGTGCCAGCAGCAGACCGGGGGGGCTATCAGTAAACCAGTACTTC
TRBJ2-7 NA TRBV5-5 NA CASSYSSYEQYF TGTGCCAGCAGCTACTCATCCTACGAGCAGTACTTC
TRBJ2-1 NA TRBV18 NA CASSPLGGYNEQFF TGTGCCAGCTCACCCCTGGGGGGCTACAATGAGCAGTTCTTC
TRBJ2-7 NA TRBV6-5 once CASSYSVVPAGEQYF TGTGCCAGCAGTTACTCGGTGGTCCCCGCCGGGGAGCAGTACTTC
TRBJ2-7 NA TRBV11-3 NA CASSFQGSTYEQYF TGTGCCAGCAGCTTCCAGGGGTCAACCTACGAGCAGTACTTC
TRBJ2-1 TRBD2 TRBV11-2 NA CASRPPRSRLAGAVNEQFF TGTGCCAGCAGACCCCCTAGGTCTAGGCTAGCGGGAGCCGTCAATGAGCAGTTCTTC
TRBJ1-3 NA TRBV2 NA CASSAGSGNTIYF TGTGCCAGCAGTGCCGGGTCTGGAAACACCATATATTTT
TRBJ1-3 NA TRBV14 NA CASSQDHVVRNTIYF TGTGCCAGCAGCCAAGATCACGTAGTTCGAAACACCATATATTTT
TRBJ2-2 NA TRBV6-6 NA CASSFIDDTGELFF TGTGCCAGCAGTTTTATCGATGACACCGGGGAGCTGTTTTTT
TRBJ1-5 NA TRBV21-1 once CASSKDLEAVQPQHF TGTGCCAGCAGCAAAGACCTCGAAGCGGTTCAGCCCCAGCATTTT
TRBJ1-3 NA TRBV5-1 NA CASSLPLQGSSGNTIYF TGCGCCAGCAGCTTACCCTTACAGGGATCCTCTGGAAACACCATATATTTT
TRBJ1-5 TRBD1 TRBV27 NA CASTDRDREPIPSNQPQHF TGTGCCAGCACCGACCGGGACAGGGAGCCGATACCTAGCAATCAGCCCCAGCATTTT